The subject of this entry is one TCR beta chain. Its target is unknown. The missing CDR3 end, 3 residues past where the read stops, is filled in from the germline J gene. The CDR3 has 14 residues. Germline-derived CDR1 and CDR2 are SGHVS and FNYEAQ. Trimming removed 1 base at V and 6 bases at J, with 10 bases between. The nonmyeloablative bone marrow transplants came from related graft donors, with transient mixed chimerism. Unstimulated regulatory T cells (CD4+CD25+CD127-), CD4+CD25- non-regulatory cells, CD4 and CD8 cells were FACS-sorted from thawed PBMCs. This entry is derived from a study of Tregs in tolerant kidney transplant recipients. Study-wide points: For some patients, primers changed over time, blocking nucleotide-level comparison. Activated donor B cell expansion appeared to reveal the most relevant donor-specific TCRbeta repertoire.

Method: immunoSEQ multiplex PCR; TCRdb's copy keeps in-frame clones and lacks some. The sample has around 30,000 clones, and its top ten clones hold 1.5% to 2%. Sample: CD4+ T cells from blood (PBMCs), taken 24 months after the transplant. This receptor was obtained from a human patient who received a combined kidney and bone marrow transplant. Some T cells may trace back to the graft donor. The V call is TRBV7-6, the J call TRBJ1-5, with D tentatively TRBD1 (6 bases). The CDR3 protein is CASSLVGAGQPQHF. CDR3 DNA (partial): TGTGCCAGCAGCTTAGTGGGGGCAGGTCAGCCC.